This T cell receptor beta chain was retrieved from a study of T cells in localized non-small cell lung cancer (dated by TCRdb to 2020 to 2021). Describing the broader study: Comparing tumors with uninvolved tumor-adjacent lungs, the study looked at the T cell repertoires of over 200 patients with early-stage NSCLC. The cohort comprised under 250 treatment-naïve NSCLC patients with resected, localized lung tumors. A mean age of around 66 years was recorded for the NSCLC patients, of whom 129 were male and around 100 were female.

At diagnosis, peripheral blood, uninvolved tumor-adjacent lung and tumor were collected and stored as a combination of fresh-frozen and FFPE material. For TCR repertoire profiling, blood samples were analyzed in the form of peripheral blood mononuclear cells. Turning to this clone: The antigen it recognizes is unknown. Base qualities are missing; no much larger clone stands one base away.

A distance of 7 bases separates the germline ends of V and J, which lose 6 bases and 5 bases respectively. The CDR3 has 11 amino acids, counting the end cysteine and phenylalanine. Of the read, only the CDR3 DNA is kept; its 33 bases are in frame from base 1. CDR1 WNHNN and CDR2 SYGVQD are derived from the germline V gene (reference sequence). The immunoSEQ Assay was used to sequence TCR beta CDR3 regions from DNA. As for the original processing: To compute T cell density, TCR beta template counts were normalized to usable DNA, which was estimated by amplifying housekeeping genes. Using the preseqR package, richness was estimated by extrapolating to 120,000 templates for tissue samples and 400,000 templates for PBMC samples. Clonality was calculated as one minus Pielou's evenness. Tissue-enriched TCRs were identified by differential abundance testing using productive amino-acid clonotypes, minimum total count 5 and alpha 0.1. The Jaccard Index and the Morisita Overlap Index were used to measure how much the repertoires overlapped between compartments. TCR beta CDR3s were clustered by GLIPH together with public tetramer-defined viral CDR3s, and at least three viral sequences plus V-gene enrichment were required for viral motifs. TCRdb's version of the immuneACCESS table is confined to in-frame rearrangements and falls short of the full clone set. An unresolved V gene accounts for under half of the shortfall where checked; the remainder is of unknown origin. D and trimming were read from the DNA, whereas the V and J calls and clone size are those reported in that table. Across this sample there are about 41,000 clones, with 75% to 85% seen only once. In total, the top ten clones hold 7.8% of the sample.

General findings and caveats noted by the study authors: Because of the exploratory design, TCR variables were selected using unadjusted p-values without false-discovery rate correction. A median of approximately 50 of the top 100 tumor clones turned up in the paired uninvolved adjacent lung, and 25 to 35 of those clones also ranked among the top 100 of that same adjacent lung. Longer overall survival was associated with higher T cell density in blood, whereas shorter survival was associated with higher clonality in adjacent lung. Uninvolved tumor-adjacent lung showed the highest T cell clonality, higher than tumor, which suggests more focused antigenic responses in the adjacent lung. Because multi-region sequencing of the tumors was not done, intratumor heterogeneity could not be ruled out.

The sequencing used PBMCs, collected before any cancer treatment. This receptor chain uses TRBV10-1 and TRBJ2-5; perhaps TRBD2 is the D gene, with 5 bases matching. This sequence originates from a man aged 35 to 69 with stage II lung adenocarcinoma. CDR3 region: CASRRRETQYF. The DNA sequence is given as TGCGCCAGCAGGAGGAGGGAGACCCAGTACTTC.